A selection of T cell receptor beta chains follows, all from one sample in a study of blood T cell repertoires in COVID-19. Repertoires were generated with immunoSEQ multiplex PCR, while TCRdb's copy carries only in-frame clones and drops some. This repertoire shows 30,000 to 40,000 clones, around 87% found once; its top ten account for 60% to 70%. Sequencing was performed on peripheral blood. These receptors came from a man between 65 and 79 years old with acute or convalescent COVID-19. The CDR3 runs from the conserved cysteine through the conserved F or W. Each record gives: J gene, clone size, V gene, D gene, CDR3 protein, CDR3 DNA. D genes are given only for firm matches. Clone size is not always given. Where it is, it says once, few, many or a class for expanded clones.

TRBJ1-1 NA TRBV10-3 NA CAISERGSNTEAFF TGTGCCATCAGTGAGAGGGGGTCGAACACTGAAGCTTTCTTT
TRBJ1-3 NA TRBV11-3 NA CASSSGQLSSGNTIYF TGTGCCAGCAGCTCGGGACAACTCAGCTCTGGAAACACCATATATTTT
TRBJ2-7 NA TRBV28 TRBD2 CASTPPSGSSEQYF TGTGCCAGCACCCCCCCTAGCGGGAGTTCCGAGCAGTACTTC
TRBJ1-1 NA TRBV10-3 TRBD1 CAISESTGGGSTEAFF TGTGCCATCAGTGAGTCAACAGGGGGCGGGAGCACTGAAGCTTTCTTT
TRBJ1-6 once TRBV5-4 TRBD1 CASSTSRGANSPLHF TGTGCCAGCAGCACCTCCAGGGGGGCCAATTCACCCCTCCACTTT
TRBJ2-5 NA TRBV6-2/TRBV6-3 TRBD1 CASNPITGVETQYF TGTGCCAGCAACCCTATCACAGGGGTGGAGACCCAGTACTTC
TRBJ1-5 NA TRBV7-2 NA CASSLEAPLLGQPQHF TGTGCCAGCAGCTTAGAAGCCCCCCTCCTAGGTCAGCCCCAGCATTTT
TRBJ2-7 NA TRBV1 NA CTSSQPVSEQYF TGCACCAGCAGCCAACCGGTCTCCGAGCAGTACTTC
TRBJ1-2 NA TRBV20-1 NA CSASANNLYGYTF TGCAGTGCTAGTGCGAACAATCTCTATGGCTACACCTTC
TRBJ1-2 NA TRBV7-2 TRBD1 CASSLDRGQRGYTF TGTGCCAGCAGCCTCGACAGGGGGCAGCGGGGCTACACCTTC
TRBJ2-1 NA TRBV5-5 TRBD2 CASSSGLAGASYNEQFF TGTGCCAGCAGCTCGGGACTAGCGGGAGCTAGCTACAATGAGCAGTTCTTC
TRBJ1-1 NA TRBV2 NA CASTGQGLSTEAFF TGTGCCAGCACCGGGCAGGGGTTGAGCACTGAAGCTTTCTTT
TRBJ1-2 NA TRBV7-9 NA CASSLFGGAGYTF TGTGCCAGCAGCTTATTTGGGGGCGCTGGCTACACCTTC
TRBJ2-1 NA TRBV5-4 TRBD2 CASSGTSGGIYNEQFF TGTGCCAGCAGCGGCACTAGCGGGGGGATCTACAATGAGCAGTTCTTC
TRBJ2-2 medium-sized TRBV5-1 NA CASSPGNTGELFF TGCGCCAGCAGCCCAGGGAACACCGGGGAGCTGTTTTTT
TRBJ2-2 NA TRBV24-1 NA CATSDGANTGELFF TGTGCCACCAGTGACGGTGCGAACACCGGGGAGCTGTTTTTT
TRBJ2-1 NA TRBV6-5 TRBD1 CASSLGQGARNEQFF TGTGCCAGCAGCCTAGGACAGGGGGCGCGGAATGAGCAGTTCTTC
TRBJ1-1 NA TRBV18 NA CASSPIGVVVNTEAFF TGTGCCAGCTCGCCGATCGGGGTAGTAGTGAACACTGAAGCTTTCTTT
TRBJ1-2 few TRBV18 NA CASSQGGGYTF TGTGCCAGCTCACAAGGAGGGGGCTACACCTTC
TRBJ1-2 NA TRBV27 TRBD1 CASSSLTGNYGYTF TGTGCCAGCAGTTCCTTGACAGGGAACTATGGCTACACCTTC
TRBJ1-2 NA TRBV11-2 TRBD1 CASSRDRNYGYTF TGTGCCAGCAGCCGGGACAGGAACTATGGCTACACCTTC
TRBJ1-5 NA TRBV28 NA CASSLQGSNDQPQHF TGTGCCAGCAGCTTACAGGGTAGTAATGATCAGCCCCAGCATTTT